These T cell receptor beta chains were read from a single sample in a study of human T cells and chemical hapten exposure. One entry per CDR3 protein, called by TCRdb with MiXCR from the RACE reads. There are about 30,000 distinct CDR3 sequences in the sample; under 13% occur only once, and 25% to 30% lies in the top ten. This material consisted of whole blood, taken in connection with sensitization to the hapten diphenylcyclopropenone (DPC). These TCRs come from a man aged 50 to 59 with alopecia areata. Some clones in this sample may be carry-over from other donors' samples. Each CDR3 is given with its conserved first and last residue.

j_gene | v_gene | CDR3aa
TRBJ2-1 | TRBV24-1 | CATSQGYNEQFF
TRBJ2-7 | TRBV29-1 | CSAKGPLSSYEQYF
TRBJ2-7 | TRBV6-5 | CASSSSGRGLSYEQYF
TRBJ2-3 | TRBV7-9 | CASSLSSGSSDTQYF
TRBJ1-2 | TRBV7-9 | CASSLESQLIIRYGYTF
TRBJ2-7 | TRBV5-1 | CASSWSGASYEQYF
TRBJ2-2 | TRBV5-1 | CASSQGLGGNTGELFF
TRBJ2-1 | TRBV20-1 | CSATPGTGVASSYNEQFF
TRBJ2-1 | TRBV3-2 | CASSQEVLTEGGNEQFF
TRBJ1-2 | TRBV29-1 | CSAEDSSYGYTF
TRBJ1-1 | TRBV12-3/TRBV12-4 | CASSLRVNTEAFF
TRBJ1-1 | TRBV28 | CASSFYGVQGDTEAFF
TRBJ1-1 | TRBV11-2 | CASSLDLGLAAEAFF
TRBJ2-7 | TRBV28 | CASISGGVRGLGQYF
TRBJ2-1 | TRBV7-2 | CASSLEVSPSYNEQFF
TRBJ2-7 | TRBV7-3 | CASSLTRVSGTYEQYF
TRBJ2-7 | TRBV11-2 | CASSLTDPYEQYF
TRBJ2-2 | TRBV9 | CASSVDGNLNTGELFF
TRBJ2-6 | TRBV7-9 | CASSSKRWAGANVLTF
TRBJ2-1 | TRBV7-2 | CASSGTRESRNEQFF
TRBJ2-3 | TRBV7-9 | CASSRDFGSDTQYF
TRBJ1-2 | TRBV29-1 | CSVEPDSPTLYGYTF
TRBJ1-1 | TRBV3-1 | CASSQEGREAFF
TRBJ2-4 | TRBV29-1 | CSVERAGAKNIQYF
TRBJ1-2 | TRBV29-1 | CSVVRGNYGYTF
TRBJ2-1 | TRBV9 | CASSSTGTGNEQFF
TRBJ2-7 | TRBV28 | CASNNAYEQYF
TRBJ1-1 | TRBV28 | CASSSPMRSLNTEAFF
TRBJ2-5 | TRBV15 | CATSRHRTNQETQYF
TRBJ2-3 | TRBV4-1 | CASSTPSGLAGGPDTDTQYF
TRBJ2-7 | TRBV4-1 | CASSQDAGELYEQYF
TRBJ2-2 | TRBV20-1 | CTPRREFTGELFF
TRBJ2-7 | TRBV11-2 | CASSSQGGSYEQYF
TRBJ2-1 | TRBV6-2/TRBV6-3 | CASSSHGTSGANEQFF
TRBJ2-1 | TRBV7-6 | CASSLRQGADSSYNEQFF
TRBJ2-1 | TRBV18 | CASSPPVSSGSSYNEQFF
TRBJ1-1 | TRBV3-1 | CASSPTGMNTEAFF
TRBJ1-2 | TRBV28 | CASNDRVDRYGYTF
TRBJ1-1 | TRBV29-1 | CSVVGQGRGNAEAFF
TRBJ2-1 | TRBV10-1 | CASSETSGSEPEQFF
TRBJ2-7 | TRBV7-9 | CASSLAGGTEEQYF
TRBJ2-3 | TRBV7-6 | CASSSTGAADTQYF
TRBJ1-2 | TRBV7-8 | CASSYSDRGGYGYTF
TRBJ1-2 | TRBV28 | CASSWGLGYTF
TRBJ2-2 | TRBV18 | CASSPRNPPNTGELFF
TRBJ1-5 | TRBV28 | CASSSNNQPQHF
TRBJ2-1 | TRBV12-5 | CASGSPLAGDNEQFF
TRBJ2-3 | TRBV10-1 | CASSFQGDTQYF
TRBJ2-1 | TRBV7-8 | CASSLTGGSSYNEQFF
TRBJ2-3 | TRBV18 | CASSLLAMTDTQYF
TRBJ2-1 | TRBV10-1 | CASSEAGASHEQFF
TRBJ2-1 | TRBV24-1 | CATSEQADNEQFF
TRBJ2-3 | TRBV4-2 | CASSQEAGGTDTQYF
TRBJ1-1 | TRBV29-1 | CSVDRQGNTEAFF
TRBJ2-5 | TRBV10-3 | CAISPQGGGQETQYF
TRBJ2-7 | TRBV29-1 | CSVSGATDEQYF
TRBJ2-5 | TRBV20-1 | CSVPSPGSKGETQYF